This entry lists 7 T cell receptor beta chains sequenced from one sample in a study of blood T cells in healthy people across ages. It was with a sample-barcoded 5' primer and a J-beta primer mix that a second PCR of roughly 7 to 12 cycles was run. TCRdb passed the 5' RACE reads through MiXCR, listing each CDR3 protein once. The sample records nearly 800,000 distinct CDR3 sequences, 25% being singletons. This same sample was also part of a study on T cells of mothers and their children.

The sequenced sample consisted of blood. The receptors originated from a boy aged 5-17 years in good health.

This clonotype was seen more than once but under ten times. This sequence joins TRBV5-1 and TRBJ2-5, with D tentatively TRBD2 (6 bases). Trimming took off 4 bases at V and 2 bases at J, with 18 bases between the two ends. Germline assignment: CDR1 SGHRS and CDR2 YFSETQ. The CDR3 is made up of 16 amino acids. DNA for the CDR3: TGCGCCAGCAGCCTATACGGGGCGGGAACTCAAGAGACCCAGTACTTC. Translated, it gives CASSLYGAGTQETQYF. Full variable domain (outside the CDR3, taken from reference TRBV5-1 and TRBJ2-5): KAGVTQTPRYLIKTRGQQVTLSCSPISGHRSVSWYQQTPGQGLQFLFEYFSETQRNKGNFPGRFSGRQFSNSRSEMNVSTLELGDSALYLCASSLYGAGTQETQYFGPGTRLLVL.

This clonotype was picked up a small number of times. The chain uses TRBV11-1 and TRBJ1-5; D gene uncertain. Germline V CDR1 and CDR2: SGHAT, FQDESV (reference sequence). CDR3 length: 14 residues. Trimming cost V 5 bases and J 8 bases, with 16 bases left between them. The CDR3 DNA reads TGTGCCAGCAGCGAACTCCCCGGGAAGGAGCCCCAGCATTTT. It is translated as CASSELPGKEPQHF. Full variable domain (missing parts from reference TRBV11-1 and TRBJ1-5): EAEVAQSPRYKITEKSQAVAFWCDPISGHATLYWYRQILGQGPELLVQFQDESVVDDSQLPKDRFSAERLKGVDSTLKIQPAELGDSAMYLCASSELPGKEPQHFGDGTRLSIL.

The rearrangement uses TRBV12-3 or TRBV12-4 and TRBJ2-3, with 12 bases lining up with TRBD2. This CDR3 has 16 residues. J lost 5 bases, V lost 5 bases, and 8 bases had no gene match. This CDR3 reads CASSDSSGGAQDTQYF. CDR3 sequence (DNA): TGTGCCAGCAGTGACTCTAGCGGGGGGGCACAAGATACGCAGTATTTT.

In this sample, this clonotype turned up many times. The CDR3 spells CSARLPEVPETQYF. As DNA, the CDR3 is TGCAGTGCACGACTCCCTGAGGTCCCCGAGACCCAGTACTTC. This chain joins TRBV20-1 and TRBJ2-5; D gene ambiguous. Germline values: CDR1 DFQATT, CDR2 SNEGSKA (reference sequence). Trimming shortened V by 6 bases and J by 5 bases, and 19 bases separated the two germline ends. There are 14 residues in the CDR3.

The rearrangement uses TRBV5-1 and TRBJ2-5, with D perhaps given as TRBD1 or TRBD2 (5 bases each). CDR3 length: 15 residues. From germline, CDR1 is SGHRS and CDR2 YFSETQ. Between the trimmed V and J ends, which lost 0 bases and 0 bases, there was a span of 9 bases. In nucleotides, the CDR3 is TGCGCCAGCAGCTTGGAAGGGACGGACCAAGAGACCCAGTACTTC. The encoded protein is CASSLEGTDQETQYF.

At least ten counts were recorded for this clonotype. The J gene is TRBJ2-5, the V gene TRBV5-4, with TRBD1 as a possible D gene (6 bases). CDR1 is SGHNT, CDR2 YYREEE, per germline (reference sequence). The V end lost 3 bases, the J end lost 2 bases, and 14 bases lay between the germline ends. The CDR3 totals 15 residues. The CDR3 nucleotides are TGTGCCAGCAGCTCAACGGGACAAATACAAGAGACCCAGTACTTC. Its protein is CASSSTGQIQETQYF.

This chain links TRBV3-1 with TRBJ2-3; 9 bases match TRBD2. The CDR3 spans 16 residues. Trimming took 4 bases from V and 3 from J; bases not matched to a gene: 8. The germline V gene encodes CDR1 LGHDT and CDR2 YNNKEL (reference sequence). The CDR3 nucleotides are TGTGCCAGCAGCCCCTACTTAAGCGGGAGGACAGATACGCAGTATTTT. Protein sequence: CASSPYLSGRTDTQYF.